Listed here are 16 T cell receptor beta chains from one sample, sequenced in a study of blood T cells in healthy people across ages. Using a J-beta primer mix together with a sample-barcoded 5' primer, a second PCR was run for about 6 to 12 cycles. TCRdb re-analysed the 5' RACE reads in MiXCR, keeping a single row per CDR3 protein. There are 650,000 to 1,000,000 distinct CDR3 sequences in the sample; about 37% occur only once, and 10% to 15% lies in the top ten. The sample comprised blood. Every receptor here comes from a man aged 18 to 29 in good health.

The chain employs TRBV7-2 and TRBJ2-3; 7 nucleotides align to TRBD2. Germline CDR1 is SGHTA and CDR2 is FQGNSA. The CDR3 spans 14 residues. The ends lost 4 bases at V and 9 bases at J; junction bases unmatched: 10. The CDR3: CASSSPGWGGTQYF. The CDR3 DNA sequence: TGTGCCAGCAGCTCCCCCGGTTGGGGGGGAACGCAGTATTTT.

The chain recombines TRBV5-1 with TRBJ2-3, with 7 bases identical to TRBD1. Losses at the gene ends were 4 bases for V and 0 bases for J; bases not matched to a gene: 5. This CDR3 spans 15 amino acids. The germline CDR1 and CDR2 sequences are SGHRS and YFSETQ. For the CDR3, the DNA is TGCGCCAGCAGCCCTAACAGGGGCAGCACAGATACGCAGTATTTT. It codes for CASSPNRGSTDTQYF.

This chain uses TRBV10-3 with TRBJ1-2; weak D call: TRBD1 (6 bases). This CDR3 is 14 amino acids long. The ends were cut back, 4 bases at V and 8 bases at J, with 17 bases in the middle. From germline, CDR1 is ENHRY and CDR2 SYGVKD. The CDR3 coding sequence is TGTGCCATCAGTGCTCGGTCGGGGGGGGGCGGCTACACCTTC. Translation gives CAISARSGGGGYTF.

Turning to this clonotype: A much bigger clone sits one base away, suggesting this may be a read error. The gene calls are TRBV29-1 and TRBJ2-5, with D uncertain. Looked up from germline, CDR1 is SQVTM and CDR2 is ANQGSEA. This CDR3 contains 14 residues. The V end lost 6 bases, the J end lost 3 bases, and 17 bases lay between the germline ends. DNA of the CDR3: TGCAGCGTAGCTACCGTTGAAAAGAAAGAGACCCAGTACTTC. This encodes CSVATVEKKETQYF.

This sequence joins TRBV6-6 and TRBJ2-7; TRBD1 matches at 7 bases. V lost 5 bases, J lost 4 bases, and 8 bases stayed unmatched. Germline V gene lookup returns CDR1 MNHNY and CDR2 SVGAGI (reference sequence). This CDR3 is built from 14 residues. Here the CDR3 reads CASSARGTDYEQYF. CDR3 nucleotides: TGTGCCAGCAGTGCGAGGGGGACAGATTACGAGCAGTACTTC.

The CDR3 spells CASSSEGGSEAFF. The CDR3 DNA sequence: TGTGCCAGTAGTAGCGAAGGGGGCTCTGAAGCTTTCTTT. This sequence joins TRBV19 and TRBJ1-1; TRBD1 matches 7 bases. J was trimmed by 6 bases and V by 4 bases; bases with no gene match: 5. CDR1 and CDR2 from the germline V gene are LNHDA and SQIVND (reference sequence). The CDR3 is 13 amino acids.

The V call is TRBV12-3 or TRBV12-4, the J call TRBJ1-5; D is perhaps TRBD1 (6 bases). CDR3 length: 16 amino acids. Trimming stripped 6 bases from V and 0 bases from J, with 15 bases between. This CDR3 reads CASSPGQFISNQPQHF. The CDR3 DNA is TGTGCCAGCAGCCCCGGACAGTTCATTAGCAATCAGCCCCAGCATTTT.

This clonotype was found a few times. The chain joins TRBV7-6 to TRBJ2-1; D is tentatively TRBD1 or TRBD2 (6 bases each). Trimming removed 3 bases from V and 7 bases from J, with 22 bases in between. CDR1 is SGHVS, CDR2 FNYEAQ, per germline. The CDR3 length is 17 residues. CDR3 region: CASSFKGGGVSGNEQFF. DNA for the CDR3: TGTGCCAGCAGCTTCAAGGGGGGCGGGGTATCCGGAAATGAGCAGTTCTTC. Using reference TRBV7-6 and TRBJ2-1 for the parts outside the CDR3, the full variable domain is GAGVSQSPRYKVTKRGQDVALRCDPISGHVSLYWYRQALGQGPEFLTYFNYEAQQDKSGLPNDRFSAERPEGSISTLTIQRTEQRDSAMYRCASSFKGGGVSGNEQFFGPGTRLTVL.

This clonotype was recorded many times. The gene calls are TRBV13 and TRBJ2-7; tentative D call: TRBD1 (6 bases). CDR1 is PRHDT and CDR2 is FYEKMQ in the germline V gene (reference sequence). Trimming stripped 3 bases from V and 8 bases from J, with 11 bases between. This CDR3 comprises 12 residues. The CDR3 here is CASSFPTGKQYF. The CDR3 region has the DNA TGTGCCAGCAGCTTTCCAACAGGGAAGCAGTACTTC.

Only a few counts were recorded for this clonotype. This chain uses TRBV7-2 with TRBJ1-5; D may be TRBD1 (6 bases). V dropped 2 bases and J dropped 5 bases, with 10 bases sitting between them. CDR1 and CDR2 (germline): SGHTA, FQGNSA. This CDR3 has 14 amino acids. The CDR3 DNA sequence: TGTGCCAGCAGCTTAACGAGGGGGGATCAGCCCCAGCATTTT. This gives the protein CASSLTRGDQPQHF.

In its sample, this clonotype was seen a few times. The chain employs TRBV2 and TRBJ2-6; D ambiguous. This CDR3 has 16 amino acids. V was trimmed by 3 bases and J by 0 bases, leaving 9 bases between them. Per germline, CDR1 SNHLY and CDR2 FYNNEI. CDR3 sequence reads: CASSEVPISGANVLTF. The CDR3 nucleotides are TGTGCCAGCAGTGAGGTCCCTATCTCTGGGGCCAACGTCCTGACTTTC. The complete variable domain, with remaining parts taken from reference TRBV2 and TRBJ2-6, reads EPEVTQTPSHQVTQMGQEVILRCVPISNHLYFYWYRQILGQKVEFLVSFYNNEISEKSEIFDDQFSVERPDGSNFTLKIRSTKLEDSAMYFCASSEVPISGANVLTFGAGSRLTVL.

This clonotype was counted at least ten times. The rearrangement uses TRBV11-2 and TRBJ2-3, with unresolved D. This CDR3 is 13 amino acids long. The germline V gene encodes CDR1 SGHAT and CDR2 FQNNGV. The V gene lost 5 bases and the J gene lost 2 bases, with 8 bases spanning the gap. The CDR3 here is CASSLGYTDTQYF. The CDR3 nucleotides read TGTGCCAGCAGCCTCGGGTACACAGATACGCAGTATTTT.

This clonotype came up a few times. The V and J genes are TRBV5-1 and TRBJ2-5; no clear D. Per germline, CDR1 SGHRS and CDR2 YFSETQ. Trimming pared 8 bases from V and 11 bases from J, leaving 25 bases between. This CDR3 region has 14 residues. Here the CDR3 DNA reads TGCGCCAGTAGCCTGCCCCAAGGGCGCGATGAGCAGTACTTC. Encoded protein: CASSLPQGRDEQYF.

This clonotype was counted a few times. The chain joins TRBV15 to TRBJ2-3, with no clear D. CDR3 length: 13 residues. Germline V CDR1 and CDR2: LNHNV, YYDKDF (reference sequence). Trimming removed 4 bases at V and 0 bases at J, with 5 bases between. CDR3: CATSKLSTDTQYF. The CDR3 region has the DNA TGTGCCACCAGCAAACTAAGCACAGATACGCAGTATTTT.

The chain is built from TRBV7-2 and TRBJ2-3; D is ambiguous. The V end was cut by 0 bases, the J end by 4 bases, with 14 bases between. The CDR3 is 16 residues long. Germline CDR1 SGHTA, CDR2 FQGNSA. CDR3 protein: CASSLASDAYSDTQYF. The CDR3 bases are TGTGCCAGCAGCTTAGCCTCGGACGCATATTCAGATACGCAGTATTTT.

The chain joins TRBV14 to TRBJ1-4; TRBD1 is a possible D gene (6 bases). Between the trimmed V and J ends, which lost 4 bases and 14 bases, there was a span of 20 bases. There are 14 residues in the CDR3. The germline V gene has CDR1 SGHDN and CDR2 FVKESK. CDR3 region: CASSPSGASFSLFF. CDR3 coding DNA: TGTGCCAGCAGCCCGTCAGGGGCCTCCTTCAGTCTGTTTTTT.